The 13 T cell receptor beta chains presented below share a single source sample, sequenced in a study of T cell changes during pregnancy in multiple sclerosis. Using immunoSEQ multiplex PCR, the repertoire was profiled, and TCRdb retains in-frame clones only, with some absent. This sample has tens of thousands of clones, with nearly 90% found just once. Material: CD4+ T cells from peripheral blood mononuclear cells, obtained in the second trimester of pregnancy. These receptors all stem from a female donor with multiple sclerosis, enrolled in a pregnancy study.

The CDR3 coding sequence is TGTGCCAGCAGTGAAGCCGGACTAGGGACAGGGGGCAGGTACGAGCAGTACTTC. It encodes CASSEAGLGTGGRYEQYF. V gene TRBV6-1 combines with J gene TRBJ2-7; 12 positions agree with TRBD1. The CDR3 is made up of 18 amino acids. The trim removed 0 bases at V and 4 bases at J, leaving 10 bases unmatched. The germline CDR1 and CDR2 sequences are MNHNS and SASEGT.

This clone was counted only a few times. The V and J genes are TRBV29-1 and TRBJ2-2; 9 positions match TRBD1. Trimming removed 2 bases from V and 7 bases from J; junction bases left unmatched: 8. Germline CDR1 and CDR2: SQVTM and ANQGSEA. The CDR3 is 15 amino acids. CDR3 sequence (DNA): TGCAGCGTTGAATCAGGGACAGGGTGGGGCGGGGAGCTGTTTTTT. This translates into CSVESGTGWGGELFF.

V and J are TRBV18 and TRBJ2-4; 8 positions agree with TRBD2. The CDR3 totals 16 residues. Looked up from germline, CDR1 is KGHSH and CDR2 is LQKENI. V lost 2 bases to trimming and J lost 1 base; unmatched junction nucleotides: 4. CDR3 in DNA: TGTGCCAGCTCACCATCGGGAGGGTTGGCCAAAAACATTCAGTACTTC. It specifies CASSPSGGLAKNIQYF.

Written as DNA, the CDR3 is TGTGCCATCAGTGGGGGACTAGCGGGAGGATCAGAGGGAGAGACCCAGTACTTC. This sequence encodes CAISGGLAGGSEGETQYF. The chain links TRBV10-3 to TRBJ2-5; 15 bases match TRBD2. V was pared by 4 bases and J by 4 bases, with 10 bases of the junction left unmatched. The CDR3 extends over 18 amino acids. CDR1 is ENHRY, CDR2 SYGVKD, per germline.

The chain is built from TRBV4-1 and TRBJ2-7; possibly TRBD1 for D (5 bases). This CDR3 contains 18 residues. The germline V gene has CDR1 MGHRA and CDR2 YSYEKL. Deletions cut 4 bases from V and 3 bases from J, with 25 bases between. The CDR3: CASSRTRPGSDRIYEQYF. CDR3 nucleotides: TGCGCCAGCAGCCGAACCCGACCAGGGTCGGATAGGATCTACGAGCAGTACTTC.

V and J are TRBV5-1 and TRBJ2-7, with D maybe TRBD2 (6 bases). Germline V gene sequence: CDR1 SGHRS, CDR2 YFSETQ. The CDR3 is made up of 15 amino acids. With 4 bases removed from V and 2 bases from J, the gap between germline ends came to 16 bases. The CDR3 here is CASSASGTPTYEQYF. The CDR3 DNA reads TGCGCCAGCAGCGCGTCCGGGACTCCAACCTACGAGCAGTACTTC. The entire variable domain, with the rest obtained from reference TRBV5-1 and TRBJ2-7, is as follows: KAGVTQTPRYLIKTRGQQVTLSCSPISGHRSVSWYQQTPGQGLQFLFEYFSETQRNKGNFPGRFSGRQFSNSRSEMNVSTLELGDSALYLCASSASGTPTYEQYFGPGTRLTVT.

The chain uses TRBV2 and TRBJ2-2; TRBD1 might be the D (5 bases). This CDR3 has 16 amino acids. Trimming cost V 4 bases and J 3 bases, with 15 bases left between them. CDR1 and CDR2 (germline): SNHLY, FYNNEI. CDR3 DNA: TGTGCCAGCAGTGCTTCCAGGGTTTTTGACACCGGGGAGCTGTTTTTT. Translation gives CASSASRVFDTGELFF.

V and J are TRBV28 and TRBJ1-1; no clear D gene. Germline V gene data show CDR1 as MDHEN and CDR2 as SYDVKM. This CDR3 comprises 12 residues. V shed 8 bases and J shed 11 bases, with 18 bases lying between them. The CDR3 DNA reads as TGTGCCAGCTCTCGAGGATCCAGAATGGCTTTCTTT. Residues: CASSRGSRMAFF.

The chain carries TRBV7-3 and TRBJ2-3; 8 bases fit TRBD2. The CDR3 sequence is 15 residues long. V shed 5 bases, J shed 1 base, and the junction held 5 bases outside the gene matches. Germline V gene lookup returns CDR1 SGHTA and CDR2 FQGTGA. DNA of the CDR3: TGTGCCAGCAGCCGGACTAGCAGCGGCACAGATACGCAGTATTTT. Protein product: CASSRTSSGTDTQYF.

V gene TRBV25-1 combines with J gene TRBJ1-3; TRBD1 matches 10 bases. The length of the CDR3 is 16 residues. The V and J ends lost 0 bases and 2 bases, in that order; junction bases with no gene match: 1. CDR1 is MGHDK, CDR2 SYGVNS, per germline. The CDR3 DNA sequence: TGTGCCAGCAGTGAATATGGGACAGGGGCTGGAAACACCATATATTTT. It is translated as CASSEYGTGAGNTIYF.

The V gene is TRBV11-2, the J gene TRBJ2-1, with 12 bases identical to TRBD2. Trimming removed 4 bases from V and 7 bases from J; junction bases left unmatched: 5. Germline CDR1 and CDR2: SGHAT and FQNNGV. The CDR3 covers 15 residues. CDR3 in DNA: TGTGCCAGCAGCTCCCTAGCGGGAGGGCCAAATGAGCAGTTCTTC. This sequence encodes CASSSLAGGPNEQFF.

The chain combines TRBV27 with TRBJ1-5; TRBD1 agrees at 7 bases. The CDR3 consists of 21 residues. V lost 0 bases, J lost 13 bases, and 30 bases stayed unmatched. The germline gives CDR1 MNHEY, CDR2 SMNVEV (reference sequence). CDR3 coding DNA: TGTGCCAGCAGTTTATCGAACCGGGGGGGACAGCGACCTTTGCTCATCAGCCCTCAGCATTTT. Protein product: CASSLSNRGGQRPLLISPQHF.

The rearrangement links TRBV6-6 to TRBJ1-1, with D tentatively TRBD1 (6 bases). The ends were cut back, 7 bases at V and 0 bases at J, with 15 bases in the middle. CDR1 is MNHNY, CDR2 SVGAGI, per germline (reference sequence). This CDR3 is built from 15 residues. CDR3 protein: CASIAGALMNTEAFF. In DNA, the CDR3 is TGTGCCAGCATAGCAGGGGCGCTCATGAACACTGAAGCTTTCTTT.